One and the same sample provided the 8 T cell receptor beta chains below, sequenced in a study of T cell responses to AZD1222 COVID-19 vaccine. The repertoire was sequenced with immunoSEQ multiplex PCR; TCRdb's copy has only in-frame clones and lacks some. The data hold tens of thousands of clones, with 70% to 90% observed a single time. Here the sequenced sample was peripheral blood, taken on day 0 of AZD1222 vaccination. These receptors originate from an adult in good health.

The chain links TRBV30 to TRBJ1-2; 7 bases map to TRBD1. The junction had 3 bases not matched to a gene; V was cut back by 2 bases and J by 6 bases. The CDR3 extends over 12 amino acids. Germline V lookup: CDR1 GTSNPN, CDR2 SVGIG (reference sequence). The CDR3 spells CAWSLTGHGYTF. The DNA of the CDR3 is TGTGCCTGGAGTCTGACAGGGCATGGCTACACCTTC. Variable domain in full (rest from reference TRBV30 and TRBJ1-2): SQTIHQWPATLVQPVGSPLSLECTVEGTSNPNLYWYRQAAGRGLQLLFYSVGIGQISSEVPQNLSASRPQDRQFILSSKKLLLSDSGFYLCAWSLTGHGYTFGSGTRLTVV.

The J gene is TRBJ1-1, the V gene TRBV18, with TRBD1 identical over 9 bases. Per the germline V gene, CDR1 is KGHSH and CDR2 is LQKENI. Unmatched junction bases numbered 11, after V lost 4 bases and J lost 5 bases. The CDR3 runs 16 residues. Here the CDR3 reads CASSLTSGQGGTEAFF. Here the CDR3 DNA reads TGTGCCAGCTCACTCACCTCGGGACAGGGAGGAACTGAAGCTTTCTTT.

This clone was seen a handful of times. CDR3 amino acids: CASSQGISAPLHF. For the CDR3, the DNA is TGTGCCAGCAGCCAGGGCATCTCGGCTCCCCTCCACTTT. The rearrangement links TRBV3-1 (or the pseudogene TRBV3-2) to TRBJ1-6, with unresolved D. The CDR3 sequence is 13 residues long. In germline, CDR1 is LGHDT, CDR2 YNNKEL (reference sequence). Trimming took off 3 bases at V and 13 bases at J, with 13 bases between the two ends.

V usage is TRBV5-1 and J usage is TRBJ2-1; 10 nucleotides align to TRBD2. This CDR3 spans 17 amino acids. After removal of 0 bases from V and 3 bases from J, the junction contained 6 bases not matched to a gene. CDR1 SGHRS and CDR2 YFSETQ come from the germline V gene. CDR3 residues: CASSLALAGEIYNEQFF. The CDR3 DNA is TGCGCCAGCAGCTTGGCCCTAGCGGGAGAGATCTACAATGAGCAGTTCTTC.

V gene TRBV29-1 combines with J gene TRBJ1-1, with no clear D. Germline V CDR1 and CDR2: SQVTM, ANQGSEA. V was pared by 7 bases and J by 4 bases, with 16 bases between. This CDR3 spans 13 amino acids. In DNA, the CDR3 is TGCAGCGCCACCGAACGGGCAGCCACTGAAGCTTTCTTT. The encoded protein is CSATERAATEAFF.

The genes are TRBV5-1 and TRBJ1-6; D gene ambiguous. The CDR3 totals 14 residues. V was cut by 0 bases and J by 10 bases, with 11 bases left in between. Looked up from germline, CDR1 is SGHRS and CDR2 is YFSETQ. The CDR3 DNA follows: TGCGCCAGCAGCTTGGCTTTTACAAGATCACCCCTCCACTTT. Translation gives CASSLAFTRSPLHF. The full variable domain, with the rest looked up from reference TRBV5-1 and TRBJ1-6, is KAGVTQTPRYLIKTRGQQVTLSCSPISGHRSVSWYQQTPGQGLQFLFEYFSETQRNKGNFPGRFSGRQFSNSRSEMNVSTLELGDSALYLCASSLAFTRSPLHFGNGTRLTVT.

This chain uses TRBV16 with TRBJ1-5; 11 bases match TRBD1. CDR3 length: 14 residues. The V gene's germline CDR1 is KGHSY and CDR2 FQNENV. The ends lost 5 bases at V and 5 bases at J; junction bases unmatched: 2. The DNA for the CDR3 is TGTGCCAGCAGCGAGGGACAGGGGGATCAGCCCCAGCATTTT. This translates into CASSEGQGDQPQHF.

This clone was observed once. The CDR3 reads CASSSPSGTSGYNEQFF. The CDR3 DNA is TGTGCCAGCAGCTCCCCCAGCGGGACTAGCGGCTACAATGAGCAGTTCTTC. The chain combines TRBV7-6 with TRBJ2-1, with TRBD2 matching over 11 bases. CDR3 length equals 17 residues. The V gene end was trimmed by 4 bases and the J gene end by 3 bases; junction bases not matched to a gene: 8. Germline V CDR1 and CDR2: SGHVS, FNYEAQ.